The next 3 T cell receptor beta chains were all read from a single sample in a study of radiotherapy plus CTLA-4 blockade in lung cancer. Clones were sequenced by immunoSEQ multiplex PCR, and TCRdb holds only the in-frame ones, with some missing. Of 85,000 to 130,000 clones in the sample, 85% to 90% were seen once. This specimen consisted of peripheral blood, obtained from a patient treated with radiotherapy plus ipilimumab. All receptors come from a human donor with non-small cell lung cancer that progressed on radiotherapy plus ipilimumab. Some clones in this sample may be carry-over from other donors' samples.

This clone was detected only once. The chain links TRBV9 to TRBJ2-7, with D possibly being TRBD1 (6 bases). This CDR3 contains 13 residues. Germline V lookup: CDR1 SGDLS, CDR2 YYNGEE. Trimming took off 4 bases at V and 6 bases at J, with 14 bases between the two ends. CDR3 sequence reads: CASSLTTGTEQYF. The CDR3 DNA reads as TGTGCCAGCAGCCTGACGACAGGTACCGAGCAGTACTTC.

This chain uses TRBV9 with TRBJ1-6; D unclear. Germline values: CDR1 SGDLS, CDR2 YYNGEE. Trimming removed 2 bases at V and 3 bases at J, with 9 bases between. The CDR3 covers 15 residues. The CDR3 DNA is TGTGCCAGCAGCGTTCTTGGGGACTATAATTCACCCCTCCACTTT. Amino acids: CASSVLGDYNSPLHF.

The chain couples TRBV6-4 to TRBJ2-2; D not certain. The CDR3 extends over 14 amino acids. Germline lookup yields CDR1 MRHNA and CDR2 SNTAGT. V was clipped by 10 bases and J by 4 bases, with 16 bases between them. Written as DNA, the CDR3 is TGTGCCACCTCGTCGGGTCCCTCCACCGGGGAGCTGTTTTTT. Translated: CATSSGPSTGELFF.